A single sample is the source of the 8 T cell receptor beta chains below, sequenced in a study of T-cell reconstitution after alpha-beta-depleted transplantation in children. TCRbeta library preparation incorporated unique molecular identifiers. TCRdb recomputed calls from the PCR reads with MiXCR, one row per CDR3 protein. The data contain about 540,000 distinct CDR3 sequences, 18% of them singletons. The sample consisted of PBMCs from the stem cell graft donor, taken from the stem cell graft. These receptors came from a human donor who donated a stem cell graft to a child with acute lymphoblastic leukemia.

The chain joins TRBV5-1 to TRBJ2-5, with D possibly matching TRBD1 (6 bases). The CDR3 is 15 amino acids. From germline, CDR1 is SGHRS and CDR2 YFSETQ. Deletions cut 0 bases from V and 2 bases from J, with 11 bases between. The CDR3 is CASSLDRAQQETQYF. CDR3 nucleotide sequence: TGCGCCAGCAGCTTGGACAGGGCACAACAAGAGACCCAGTACTTC. Looking up the rest from reference TRBV5-1 and TRBJ2-5 gives the full variable domain: KAGVTQTPRYLIKTRGQQVTLSCSPISGHRSVSWYQQTPGQGLQFLFEYFSETQRNKGNFPGRFSGRQFSNSRSEMNVSTLELGDSALYLCASSLDRAQQETQYFGPGTRLLVL.

V usage is TRBV20-1 and J usage is TRBJ2-7, with a weak D call TRBD2 (5 bases). The CDR3 has 14 amino acids. The germline CDR1 and CDR2 sequences are DFQATT and SNEGSKA (reference sequence). Trimming took 5 bases from V and 4 from J, leaving 18 bases between them. CDR3 in DNA: TGCAGTGCTCACCGGACTCACCCGGGATACGAGCAGTACTTC. This encodes CSAHRTHPGYEQYF.

The chain links TRBV7-3 to TRBJ2-1; 13 nucleotides agree with TRBD2. The CDR3 extends over 18 amino acids. Trimming at V came to 5 bases and at J to 7 bases, leaving 14 bases not matched to a gene. Per germline, CDR1 SGHTA and CDR2 FQGTGA. DNA for the CDR3: TGTGCCAGCAGCCCAATGGGACTAGCGGGATCAGGCGCAAATGAGCAGTTCTTC. Its protein product is CASSPMGLAGSGANEQFF.

V gene TRBV20-1 combines with J gene TRBJ2-1; unclear D gene. Germline-derived CDR1 and CDR2 are DFQATT and SNEGSKA (reference sequence). Between the trimmed V and J ends, which lost 3 bases and 3 bases, there was a span of 12 bases. This CDR3 is built from 14 residues. This CDR3 reads CSASGLVNYNEQFF. The CDR3 coding sequence is TGCAGTGCTAGCGGTCTAGTGAACTACAATGAGCAGTTCTTC.

The chain recombines TRBV20-1 with TRBJ1-5, with TRBD1 identical over 10 bases. Trimming cost V 5 bases and J 0 bases; bases outside gene matches: 16. Per germline, CDR1 DFQATT and CDR2 SNEGSKA (reference sequence). This CDR3 contains 19 residues. The CDR3 coding sequence is TGCAGTGCTTATTATGACAGGGGGCGACGGTGGTATAGCAATCAGCCCCAGCATTTT. It codes for CSAYYDRGRRWYSNQPQHF.

The chain combines TRBV10-3 with TRBJ1-2, with D unclear. Trimming pared 2 bases from V and 7 bases from J, leaving 8 bases between. CDR1 and CDR2 from the germline V gene are ENHRY and SYGVKD. The CDR3 length is 12 residues. In DNA, the CDR3 is TGTGCCATCAGTGAGCAAGGAGTTGGCTACACCTTC. This translates into CAISEQGVGYTF.

This clonotype has just a few counts. This chain joins TRBV7-3 and TRBJ2-1; no firm D call. CDR1 and CDR2 from the germline V gene are SGHTA and FQGTGA. The CDR3 sequence is 14 residues long. The V end was cut by 2 bases, the J end by 7 bases, with 12 bases between. Here the CDR3 reads CASSLGLVENEQFF. DNA of the CDR3: TGTGCCAGCAGCTTAGGCCTAGTTGAGAATGAGCAGTTCTTC.

The chain is built from TRBV28 and TRBJ2-7, with 11 bases identical to TRBD2. The CDR3 runs 18 residues. V was pared by 3 bases and J by 0 bases, with 10 bases of the junction left unmatched. Germline values: CDR1 MDHEN, CDR2 SYDVKM. The DNA of the CDR3 is TGTGCCAGCAGTTTTCTGCTAGCGGGAGGTCCTAGCTCCTACGAGCAGTACTTC. Protein: CASSFLLAGGPSSYEQYF.